The rows below give T cell receptor beta chains drawn from one sample of a study of beta chain features in type 1 diabetes. Using immunoSEQ multiplex PCR, the repertoire was profiled, and TCRdb retains in-frame clones only, with some absent. The table lists about 900,000 clones, 15% to 20% of them singletons. The sample comprised naive CD4+ T cells from blood. These receptors were taken from a woman aged 18-29 years in good health. The CDR3 runs from the conserved cysteine through the conserved F or W. A D gene is named only where the DNA matches it firmly. Clone size is not always given. Where it is, it says once, few, many or a class for expanded clones.

clone_size	v_call	d_call	cdr3_length	j_call	cdr3_nt	cdr3_aa
few	TRBV28	TRBD2	14	TRBJ2-5	TGTGCCAGCAGTTTAGTGACTAGCACAGAGACCCAGTACTTC	CASSLVTSTETQYF
few	TRBV7-2	-	14	TRBJ2-5	TGTGCCAGCAGCTTAGTAGCAGCTCAAGAGACCCAGTACTTC	CASSLVAAQETQYF
-	TRBV7-2	-	14	TRBJ2-4	TGTGCCAGCAGCTTAGAGACAGGAGCCGTCATTCAGTACTTC	CASSLETGAVIQYF
-	TRBV5-6	TRBD2	14	TRBJ2-3	TGTGCCAGCAGCTTGGTAGCGGGAGAAGGTACGCAGTATTTT	CASSLVAGEGTQYF
-	TRBV19	-	17	TRBJ2-6	TGTGCCAGTAGTATAGCGGCTTCAGGGGCTGGGGCCAACGTCCTGACTTTC	CASSIAASGAGANVLTF
few	TRBV6-1	-	12	TRBJ1-3	TGTGCCAGCAGTGACCGGGGAAACACCATATATTTT	CASSDRGNTIYF
-	TRBV5-1	TRBD2	14	TRBJ2-7	TGCGCCAGCAGCTTGGCTGGTATAGCGGGCGAGCAGTACTTC	CASSLAGIAGEQYF
-	TRBV5-6	-	16	TRBJ2-3	TGTGCCAGCAGCCCGGTCCAGGGTTTTGCGACAGATACGCAGTATTTT	CASSPVQGFATDTQYF
few	TRBV27	-	13	TRBJ2-7	TGTGCCAGCAAAGCGGCAGGAGCTTACGAGCAGTACTTC	CASKAAGAYEQYF
few	TRBV18	TRBD1	14	TRBJ1-2	TGTGCCAGCTCAGAAGGACAGGGGAACTATGGCTACACCTTC	CASSEGQGNYGYTF
-	TRBV2	-	14	TRBJ2-1	TGTGCCAGCCGGGACCCAACCAGGGGCAATGAGCAGTTCTTC	CASRDPTRGNEQFF
-	TRBV19	TRBD2	14	TRBJ2-1	TGTGCCAGTAGGACCGGGACTAGTCTCAATGAGCAGTTCTTC	CASRTGTSLNEQFF
once	TRBV9	-	16	TRBJ2-2	TGTGCCAGCCATGGTGGAGGGATGGCGGTCACCGGGGAGCTGTTTTTT	CASHGGGMAVTGELFF
-	TRBV2	-	11	TRBJ2-1	TGTGCCAGTGGGGTATACAATGAGCAGTTCTTC	CASGVYNEQFF
few	TRBV7-3	-	15	TRBJ2-5	TGTGCCAGCAGCTTAAGAGGATCGGCACAAGAGACCCAGTACTTC	CASSLRGSAQETQYF
-	TRBV9	-	15	TRBJ1-4	TGTGCCAGCAGTCCCAGGACCAGGGTCAACGAAAAACTGTTTTTT	CASSPRTRVNEKLFF
few	TRBV10-3	-	13	TRBJ1-1	TGTGCCAGCAGTGGTCCCTCGTCCACTGAAGCTTTCTTT	CASSGPSSTEAFF
-	TRBV28	-	15	TRBJ2-1	TGTGCCAGCTGTCCTCCGTACCGCGGAAACAATGAGCAGTTCTTC	CASCPPYRGNNEQFF
-	TRBV19	TRBD2	14	TRBJ2-2	TGTGCCAGTAGTTTGACTAGCGGGATACGTCGGTGGTTTTTT	CASSLTSGIRRWFF
-	TRBV5-1	-	15	TRBJ2-5	TGCGCCAGCAGCTTGGTGGCAGGGATTGGAGAGACCCAGTACTTC	CASSLVAGIGETQYF
few	TRBV28	-	16	TRBJ2-5	TGTGCCAGCATATATGGGGACCGAGCAAACCAAGAGACCCAGTACTTC	CASIYGDRANQETQYF
few	TRBV5-1	-	14	TRBJ2-3	TGCGCCAGCAGCTTCAATCTGGGGGTAGATACGCAGTATTTT	CASSFNLGVDTQYF
few	TRBV6-5	-	13	TRBJ1-4	TGTGCCAGCGCCCAAACAACTAATGAAAAACTGTTTTTT	CASAQTTNEKLFF
-	TRBV11-2	-	11	TRBJ1-1	TGTGCCAGCAGCTTAGTCACTGAAGCTTTCTTT	CASSLVTEAFF